This is a list of T cell receptor beta chains from one sample in a study of cytomegalovirus exposure and HLA in healthy donors. Generated by immunoSEQ multiplex PCR, the TCRdb table keeps only in-frame clones and is missing some. Reported are about 88,000 clones; the ten largest clones contain 5.5% to 6.5%. Material: PBMCs. Receptor source: a girl aged 5-17 years in good health and CMV-seropositive. CDR3s include the opening cysteine and the closing phenylalanine or tryptophan. Fields, in order: CDR3 protein, CDR3 DNA, V gene, D gene, J gene. D genes are given only for firm matches.

CASSLGRGAEAFF	TGTGCCAGCAGCCTGGGGAGGGGAGCGGAAGCTTTCTTT	TRBV7-6	NA	TRBJ1-1
CASSQLGQGNGNTIYF	TGTGCCAGCAGCCAACTAGGACAGGGTAATGGAAACACCATATATTTT	TRBV4-2	TRBD1	TRBJ1-3
CATSTANTEAFF	TGTGCCACCTCGACAGCTAACACTGAAGCTTTCTTT	TRBV6-5	NA	TRBJ1-1
CASSQDITSANYGYTF	TGCGCCAGCAGCCAAGATATAACATCCGCTAACTATGGCTACACCTTC	TRBV4-3	NA	TRBJ1-2
CASSLDRAFQETQYF	TGTGCCAGCAGCTTAGACAGGGCATTCCAAGAGACCCAGTACTTC	TRBV5-4	TRBD1	TRBJ2-5
CASSLGGGAGGTQYF	TGTGCTAGCAGCCTAGGTGGCGGGGCCGGTGGGACCCAGTACTTC	TRBV7-7	NA	TRBJ2-5
CASSLGAGDRASGANVLTF	TGTGCCAGCAGTTTAGGGGCAGGGGACAGAGCATCTGGGGCCAACGTCCTGACTTTC	TRBV28	TRBD1	TRBJ2-6
CASSLGLMNTEAFF	TGTGCCAGCAGCTTGGGACTCATGAACACTGAAGCTTTCTTT	TRBV6-5	NA	TRBJ1-1
CSVAGGGTLTDTQYF	TGCAGCGTTGCGGGGGGAGGGACACTCACAGATACGCAGTATTTT	TRBV29-1	NA	TRBJ2-3
CASSLRLPTDTQYF	TGTGCCAGCAGCCTAAGACTCCCCACAGATACGCAGTATTTT	TRBV11-2	NA	TRBJ2-3
CASSLTGFNQPQHF	TGTGCCAGCAGTTTGACAGGTTTCAATCAGCCCCAGCATTTT	TRBV7-3	NA	TRBJ1-5
CASSHDRTAAYEQYF	TGCGCCAGCAGCCACGACCGGACAGCTGCCTACGAGCAGTACTTC	TRBV4-3	NA	TRBJ2-7
CASSLTSQADNQPQHF	TGTGCCAGCAGCTTAACGTCCCAGGCTGACAATCAGCCCCAGCATTTT	TRBV7-8	NA	TRBJ1-5
CASTSGTTTTGELFF	TGTGCCAGCACCTCCGGGACAACGACGACCGGGGAGCTGTTTTTT	TRBV6-5	NA	TRBJ2-2
CASREGGNYGDYTF	TGTGCCAGTAGAGAAGGGGGTAACTATGGTGACTACACCTTC	TRBV19	NA	TRBJ1-2
CSVGASGGETQYF	TGCAGCGTTGGGGCTAGCGGGGGGGAGACCCAGTACTTC	TRBV29-1	TRBD2	TRBJ2-5
CSVGLEAFF	TGCAGCGTTGGTCTTGAAGCTTTCTTT	TRBV29-1	NA	TRBJ1-1
CASTPSHYGYTF	TGTGCCTCTACTCCTTCCCACTATGGCTACACCTTC	TRBV10-3	NA	TRBJ1-2